The 27 T cell receptor beta chains below were found in one sample sequenced in a study of breast tumors, draining lymph nodes, adjacent tissues (dated by TCRdb to between 2015 and 2016). The method behind the library was multiplex PCR. TCRdb records Illumina HiSeq 2000 as the sequencer. TCRdb itself trimmed the public reads at Q25 with fastp, ran MiXCR and retained productive beta chains. Identical CDR3 protein sequences are pooled into one entry, listed with their most common genes and DNA. In this sample the table shows about 130,000 distinct CDR3 sequences, 21% of which occur a single time. Together, the top ten hold 2.2% of the sample. Lymph node samples came from the axillary draining lymph nodes of breast cancer patients. Source material: axillary lymph node tissue. The receptors stem from a female donor with breast cancer. Some clones in this sample may be carry-over from other donors' samples.

There are many counts of this clonotype. This chain joins TRBV7-3 and TRBJ2-2; TRBD1 matches 8 bases. The CDR3 loop spans 19 amino acids. Germline assignment: CDR1 SGHTA and CDR2 FQGTGA. Trimming took 5 bases from V and 0 from J; bases not matched to a gene: 14. The CDR3 nucleotides read TGTGCCAGCAGCCGACAGGGGACAGGTCGTCCCTCGAACACCGGGGAGCTGTTTTTT. This gives the protein CASSRQGTGRPSNTGELFF.

As to this clonotype: This may arise from a read error, as a much more abundant clone is one base away. This chain links TRBV20-1 with TRBJ2-3, with 7 positions matching TRBD1. This CDR3 has 13 amino acids. The V gene's germline CDR1 is DFQATT and CDR2 SNEGSKA (reference sequence). The CDR3 sequence is CGARDSLTDTQYF. CDR3 coding DNA: TGCGGTGCTCGGGACAGCCTCACAGATACGCAGTATTTT.

About this clonotype itself: A single base separates this from a much larger clone, so it may be a read error. The chain combines TRBV30 with TRBJ1-2, with D unresolved. The germline CDR1 and CDR2 sequences are GTSNPN and SVGIG (reference sequence). The CDR3 is 16 amino acids. V was trimmed by 1 base and J by 4 bases, leaving 19 bases between them. CDR3 protein: CAWSDTGGMSSYGYTF. CDR3 nucleotides: TGTGCCTGGAGTGACACGGGAGGGATGAGCAGCTATGGCTACACCTTC.

A word on this clonotype: A much bigger clone sits one base away, suggesting this may be a read error. V usage is TRBV28 and J usage is TRBJ2-1; no firm D call. V gave up 5 bases and J gave up 15 bases, with 17 bases separating them. The CDR3 runs 12 residues. Germline CDR1 is MDHEN and CDR2 is SYDVKM. The CDR3: CASSLPTTSSFF. The CDR3 DNA is TGTGCCAGCAGTCTCCCGACAACGAGTTCGTTCTTC.

The rearrangement joins TRBV19 to TRBJ1-4; tentatively, D is TRBD1 (6 bases). V was trimmed by 6 bases and J by 7 bases, leaving 21 bases between them. Germline CDR1 LNHDA, CDR2 SQIVND (reference sequence). This CDR3 spans 16 amino acids. CDR3 DNA: TGTGCCAGTAGCCAGAGGGCAGGGTCCAGGGGTGAAAAACTGTTTTTT. This sequence encodes CASSQRAGSRGEKLFF.

This clonotype has a count of ten or more. The chain uses TRBV7-9 and TRBJ2-5; D may be TRBD1 (5 bases). The CDR3 runs 13 residues. The V end was cut by 2 bases, the J end by 5 bases, with 9 bases between. Per the germline V gene, CDR1 is SEHNR and CDR2 is FQNEAQ (reference sequence). The CDR3 region is CASSLSGYETQYF. Here the CDR3 DNA reads TGTGCCAGCAGCTTATCAGGGTACGAGACCCAGTACTTC.

This clonotype was seen ten or more times. The CDR3 nucleotides are TGTGCCAGCTCACCACCCTCCAGGGAGCAGTTCTTC. Its translation: CASSPPSREQFF. The rearrangement joins TRBV18 to TRBJ2-1; D unclear. The CDR3 has 12 residues. Trimming cost V 0 bases and J 10 bases, with 7 bases left between them. The germline V gene encodes CDR1 KGHSH and CDR2 LQKENI. The full variable domain, rest sourced from reference TRBV18 and TRBJ2-1, is NAGVMQNPRHLVRRRGQEARLRCSPMKGHSHVYWYRQLPEEGLKFMVYLQKENIIDESGMPKERFSAEFPKEGPSILRIQQVVRGDSAAYFCASSPPSREQFFGPGTRLTVL.

CDR3 in amino acids: CASGRGRADTQYF. CDR3 in DNA: TGTGCCAGCGGCCGCGGGAGGGCAGATACGCAGTATTTT. V is TRBV14 and J is TRBJ2-3, with 9 bases lining up with TRBD2. After removal of 8 bases from V and 4 bases from J, the junction contained 4 bases not matched to a gene. The CDR3 consists of 13 residues. Germline assignment: CDR1 SGHDN and CDR2 FVKESK.

This clonotype was seen many times. This rearrangement joins TRBV5-1 to TRBJ2-1, with 11 nucleotides matching TRBD2. J was trimmed by 6 bases and V by 0 bases; bases with no gene match: 2. Germline CDR1 SGHRS, CDR2 YFSETQ. This CDR3 spans 15 amino acids. CDR3 bases: TGCGCCAGCAGCTTGGCTAGCGGGAGGTCCAATGAGCAGTTCTTC. Its translation: CASSLASGRSNEQFF.

This clonotype has a count of ten or more. V and J are TRBV15 and TRBJ2-5, with 7 bases identical to TRBD1. Germline assignment: CDR1 LNHNV and CDR2 YYDKDF (reference sequence). This CDR3 comprises 15 residues. Germline trimming cut 1 base from V and 2 bases from J; bases unmatched to any gene: 4. The CDR3 loop reads CATSRALGQQETQYF. The CDR3 DNA is TGTGCCACCAGCAGAGCCCTGGGACAGCAAGAGACCCAGTACTTC.

This clonotype came up many times. The chain carries TRBV18 and TRBJ2-5, with TRBD2 identical over 10 bases. The length of the CDR3 is 15 residues. The V and J ends lost 5 bases and 3 bases, in that order; junction bases with no gene match: 6. Germline V gene lookup returns CDR1 KGHSH and CDR2 LQKENI. CDR3: CASSGGTSVEETQYF. In nucleotides, the CDR3 is TGTGCCAGCTCAGGCGGGACTAGCGTGGAAGAGACCCAGTACTTC.

At least ten counts were recorded for this clonotype. The V gene is TRBV12-3 or TRBV12-4, the J gene TRBJ1-3; 8 bases are shared with TRBD1. V shed 5 bases and J 7 bases; nucleotides not matched to a gene: 7. The CDR3 is 14 amino acids. The CDR3 loop reads CASSPWTGTNTIYF. The CDR3 DNA follows: TGTGCCAGCAGTCCGTGGACAGGGACGAACACCATATATTTT.

This clonotype appeared many times. The chain uses TRBV7-9 and TRBJ2-2; 11 bases are shared with TRBD1. CDR1 SEHNR and CDR2 FQNEAQ come from the germline V gene (reference sequence). V trimming: 2 bases; J trimming: 7 bases; junction bases outside the gene matches: 12. The CDR3 sequence is 18 residues long. CDR3 in amino acids: CASSLNSGTGGYYGELFF. The CDR3 DNA reads as TGTGCCAGCAGCTTAAATTCCGGGACAGGGGGTTACTACGGGGAGCTGTTTTTT. The entire variable domain, with the rest obtained from reference TRBV7-9 and TRBJ2-2, is as follows: DTGVSQNPRHKITKRGQNVTFRCDPISEHNRLYWYRQTLGQGPEFLTYFQNEAQLEKSRLLSDRFSAERPKGSFSTLEIQRTEQGDSAMYLCASSLNSGTGGYYGELFFGEGSRLTVL.

About this clonotype: This may arise from a read error, as a much more abundant clone is one base away. Because the CDR3 is missing its conserved closing phenylalanine or tryptophan, this is likely a read error. The V and J genes are TRBV28 and TRBJ2-3; D may match TRBD1 or TRBD2 (5 bases each). The V end was cut by 6 bases, the J end by 8 bases, with 27 bases between. Germline loops: CDR1 MDHEN, CDR2 SYDVKM. This CDR3 is built from 17 residues. In DNA form, the CDR3 reads TGTGCCAGCAGGTCCCTCGGGACGGCCGAGGGGTGGGGTACGCAGTATCTT. Amino acid sequence: CASRSLGTAEGWGTQYL.

This clonotype has just one count. Since a much larger clone is just one base distant, this may be a read error. This chain connects TRBV28 to TRBJ2-7, with a possible D match to TRBD2 (6 bases). The CDR3 loop spans 12 amino acids. Germline V lookup: CDR1 MDHEN, CDR2 SYDVKM. V lost 8 bases and J lost 6, with 14 bases in between. The CDR3 DNA is TGTGCCAGCGCCGGGAGAACGGGCGAGCAGTACTTC. Its protein is CASAGRTGEQYF.

This sequence joins TRBV29-1 and TRBJ1-1; D ambiguous. Germline lookup yields CDR1 SQVTM and CDR2 ANQGSEA. The CDR3 loop spans 13 amino acids. CDR3 in amino acids: CSGKPRSGTEAFF. CDR3 nucleotides: TGCAGTGGCAAGCCCCGATCTGGCACTGAAGCTTTCTTT.

This clonotype has at least ten counts. DNA of the CDR3: TGCAGTGCTACTCTGGACAGGGGTGGCGAGCAGTACTTC. Translated: CSATLDRGGEQYF. This chain links TRBV20-1 with TRBJ2-7; 9 bases fit TRBD1. The V and J ends lost 4 bases and 6 bases, in that order; junction bases with no gene match: 7. This CDR3 contains 13 residues. Germline V gene sequence: CDR1 DFQATT, CDR2 SNEGSKA (reference sequence).

V gene TRBV10-3 combines with J gene TRBJ2-2, with 9 bases lining up with TRBD2. This CDR3 comprises 18 residues. Germline V gives CDR1 ENHRY, CDR2 SYGVKD. V lost 0 bases, J lost 3 bases, and 8 bases stayed unmatched. Here the CDR3 reads CAISESASGTSYTGELFF. In DNA form, the CDR3 reads TGTGCCATCAGTGAGTCGGCTAGCGGGACTTCATACACCGGGGAGCTGTTTTTT.

This clonotype has ten or more counts. The chain employs TRBV5-4 and TRBJ2-1, with D hard to call. Trimming took 4 bases from V and 7 from J, leaving 18 bases between them. CDR1 SGHNT and CDR2 YYREEE come from the germline V gene (reference sequence). This CDR3 comprises 15 residues. This CDR3 reads CASSPTSPSQNEQFF. For the CDR3, the DNA is TGTGCCAGCAGCCCTACAAGCCCCTCCCAGAATGAGCAGTTCTTC. Drawing the rest from reference TRBV5-4 and TRBJ2-1, the complete variable domain is ETGVTQSPTHLIKTRGQQVTLRCSSQSGHNTVSWYQQALGQGPQFIFQYYREEENGRGNFPPRFSGLQFPNYSSELNVNALELDDSALYLCASSPTSPSQNEQFFGPGTRLTVL.

This clonotype was counted many times. The rearrangement joins TRBV7-2 to TRBJ1-2; D gene ambiguous. Germline CDR1 and CDR2: SGHTA and FQGNSA. There are 13 residues in the CDR3. V was pared by 5 bases and J by 4 bases, with 11 bases between. The CDR3 DNA reads TGTGCCAGCAGCCCTCGTGCTTCCTATGGCTACACCTTC. As protein: CASSPRASYGYTF. The variable domain in full, with the rest retrieved from reference TRBV7-2 and TRBJ1-2, is GAGVSQSPSNKVTEKGKDVELRCDPISGHTALYWYRQSLGQGLEFLIYFQGNSAPDKSGLPSDRFSAERTGGSVSTLTIQRTQQEDSAVYLCASSPRASYGYTFGSGTRLTVV.

There are many counts of this clonotype. J is TRBJ2-1 and V is TRBV30; D uncertain. This CDR3 contains 14 residues. V lost 1 base and J 10 bases, leaving 17 bases between the germline ends. Germline values: CDR1 GTSNPN, CDR2 SVGIG (reference sequence). The CDR3 region is CAWSETASRREQFF. The CDR3, as DNA: TGTGCCTGGAGTGAGACTGCCTCCAGAAGGGAGCAGTTCTTC.

The chain links TRBV5-5 to TRBJ2-1, with 9 bases matching TRBD1. The germline gives CDR1 SGHKS, CDR2 YYEKEE (reference sequence). The CDR3 runs to 16 residues. Germline trimming cut 0 bases from V and 6 bases from J; bases unmatched to any gene: 7. The CDR3 DNA follows: TGTGCCAGCAGCTTGGTCGGGACAGGGCTTTCCAATGAGCAGTTCTTC. This translates into CASSLVGTGLSNEQFF.

This clonotype has at least ten counts. The genes are TRBV24-1 and TRBJ2-1; 15 bases align to TRBD2. Looked up from germline, CDR1 is KGHDR and CDR2 is SFDVKD. The V and J ends lost 3 bases and 8 bases, in that order; junction bases with no gene match: 1. The CDR3 is 15 amino acids. The CDR3 here is CATSDRTSGRDEQFF. The CDR3 DNA reads as TGTGCCACCAGTGATCGGACTAGCGGGAGGGATGAGCAGTTCTTC.

The J gene is TRBJ2-7, the V gene TRBV7-8; 13 nucleotides line up with TRBD2. After removal of 4 bases from V and 7 bases from J, the junction contained 4 bases not matched to a gene. The length of the CDR3 is 14 residues. Per the germline V gene, CDR1 is SGHVS and CDR2 is FQNEAQ. Here the CDR3 reads CASSSGLAGSEQYF. The CDR3, as DNA: TGTGCCAGCAGCTCGGGACTAGCGGGGAGTGAGCAGTACTTC.

This clonotype appeared many times. The chain has TRBV24-1 and TRBJ2-2; D is perhaps TRBD1 or TRBD2 (5 bases each). Trimming left V 0 bases short and J 6 bases short, with 7 bases between. This CDR3 has 14 amino acids. CDR1 and CDR2 (germline): KGHDR, SFDVKD. CDR3 nucleotides: TGTGCCACCAGTGATTTGGGGGGAGCCGGGGAGCTGTTTTTT. Its translation is CATSDLGGAGELFF.

This clonotype was picked up many times. The V gene is TRBV4-1, the J gene TRBJ1-4, with a weak D call TRBD1 (5 bases). V was trimmed by 1 base and J by 3 bases, leaving 15 bases between them. This CDR3 spans 17 amino acids. CDR1 and CDR2 (germline): MGHRA, YSYEKL. CDR3 sequence (DNA): TGCGCCAGCAGCCAAGTACACAATACAGGACCTAATGAAAAACTGTTTTTT. This sequence encodes CASSQVHNTGPNEKLFF.

Ten or more counts support this clonotype. The chain links TRBV3-1 to TRBJ2-5; the D is unclear. CDR1 LGHDT and CDR2 YNNKEL come from the germline V gene (reference sequence). The V and J ends lost 2 bases and 1 base respectively, with 8 bases between them. The CDR3 is 14 amino acids. DNA of the CDR3: TGTGCCAGCAGCCAACTACGCTTCCAAGAGACCCAGTACTTC. It codes for CASSQLRFQETQYF.